Described below is a single T cell receptor (beta chain) sequence and its context. V lost 3 bases and J 8 bases, leaving 11 bases between the germline ends. The CDR3 consists of 14 residues. The germline gives CDR1 LNHDA, CDR2 SQIVND (reference sequence). This sample is part of a study of blood T cell repertoires in COVID-19. Study at large: Samples representing acute and convalescent COVID-19 were sourced from the United States, Italy and Spain. PBMCs, B-cell-depleted T cells, or T cells provided the cDNA or gDNA that made up the material.

As handled by the study authors: The assay estimated nucleated cells by amplifying reference gene primers. Clones were sequenced by immunoSEQ multiplex PCR, and TCRdb holds only the in-frame ones, with some missing. V, J and clone size reflect that table, while D and trimming were determined from the DNA. The sample shows roughly 200,000 clones, more than 70% of them seen only once. This clonotype was obtained from a middle-aged man with active or convalescent COVID-19. Sequencing used peripheral blood. The chain recombines TRBV19 with TRBJ1-6, with D perhaps matching TRBD1 (6 bases). The CDR3 spells CASSIAGADSPLHF. CDR3 bases: TGTGCCAGTAGTATCGCAGGGGCCGATTCACCCCTCCACTTT.